Each of the 9 T cell receptor beta chains below was sequenced from the same sample in a study of identical twins. TCRdb re-called the 5' RACE reads with MiXCR, one entry per CDR3 protein. This table holds 220,000 or so distinct CDR3 sequences, roughly 7% found once. The data also belong to a second study, concerning yellow fever vaccine responses in identical twins.

The specimen was memory (CD45RO+) T cells sorted from blood. These receptors were taken from a woman younger than 35 in good health.

As to this clonotype: A much bigger clone sits one base away, suggesting this may be a read error. V gene TRBV11-3 combines with J gene TRBJ2-3; 8 positions match TRBD2. The germline V gene encodes CDR1 SGHNT and CDR2 YENEEA. The CDR3 covers 17 residues. Losses at the gene ends were 5 bases for V and 5 bases for J; bases not matched to a gene: 15. This chain's CDR3 is CASSPRASSSGLDTQYF. CDR3 in DNA: TGTGCCAGCAGCCCAAGGGCATCGTCTAGCGGGTTAGATACGCAGTATTTT.

The chain links TRBV5-1 to TRBJ1-2; D not certain. Between the trimmed V and J ends, which lost 0 bases and 8 bases, there was a span of 17 bases. The CDR3 sequence is 15 residues long. Germline V gene data show CDR1 as SGHRS and CDR2 as YFSETQ. The CDR3 bases are TGCGCCAGCAGCTTGGGGCCGGCCGACATCGGAGGCTACACCTTC. Amino acid sequence: CASSLGPADIGGYTF.

This clonotype was seen repeatedly, ten times or more. The rearrangement links TRBV6-1 to TRBJ1-6, with TRBD1 matching 9 bases. CDR1 and CDR2 from the germline V gene are MNHNS and SASEGT. V shed 5 bases, J shed 6 bases, and the junction held 5 bases outside the gene matches. The CDR3 covers 15 residues. CDR3 amino acids: CASSPDRGSNSPLHF. CDR3 in DNA: TGTGCCAGCAGTCCGGACAGGGGAAGTAATTCACCCCTCCACTTT.

This clonotype was observed many times. V and J are TRBV12-3 or TRBV12-4 and TRBJ2-7, with 9 bases identical to TRBD2. The CDR3 has 14 amino acids. J gave up 4 bases and V 6 bases, and 7 bases lay outside the gene matches. The CDR3 region is CASRLSGSPYEQYF. CDR3 in DNA: TGTGCCAGCAGGCTTAGCGGGAGTCCTTACGAGCAGTACTTC.

This clonotype showed up many times. The CDR3 spells CASSSRLANNPNEQFF. CDR3 nucleotide sequence: TGTGCCAGCAGCTCCAGACTAGCCAACAACCCCAATGAGCAGTTCTTC. This rearrangement joins TRBV5-6 to TRBJ2-1, with 7 bases identical to TRBD2. The ends lost 3 bases at V and 6 bases at J; junction bases unmatched: 12. The V gene's germline CDR1 is SGHDT and CDR2 YYEEEE. The CDR3 has 16 residues.

This clonotype was counted only a few times. The chain links TRBV6-1 to TRBJ1-5, with 7 bases identical to TRBD1. Germline CDR1 reads MNHNS; CDR2 reads SASEGT. The CDR3 is made up of 16 amino acids. V lost 7 bases, J lost 0 bases, and 9 bases stayed unmatched. In DNA, the CDR3 is TGTGCCAGCACTACGGGACAGATCTATAGCAATCAGCCCCAGCATTTT. Amino acids: CASTTGQIYSNQPQHF.

The chain carries TRBV28 and TRBJ2-3; a possible D gene is TRBD2 (6 bases). CDR3 length: 17 residues. V was trimmed by 3 bases and J by 0 bases, leaving 16 bases between them. Per the germline V gene, CDR1 is MDHEN and CDR2 is SYDVKM. CDR3 sequence: CASSFLFGGGSTDTQYF. The CDR3 DNA reads as TGTGCCAGCAGTTTTTTGTTCGGTGGAGGGAGCACAGATACGCAGTATTTT.

The chain couples TRBV29-1 to TRBJ1-1; no clear D gene. Germline CDR1 and CDR2: SQVTM and ANQGSEA. The CDR3 spans 13 residues. V was shortened by 7 bases and J by 0 bases, with 12 bases between the two germline ends. Here the CDR3 DNA reads TGCAGCGCCCAAACAGAACTGAACACTGAAGCTTTCTTT. As protein: CSAQTELNTEAFF.

V usage is TRBV20-1 and J usage is TRBJ2-5; D possibly uses TRBD1 or TRBD2 (6 bases each). The CDR3 loop spans 12 amino acids. CDR1 and CDR2 from the germline V gene are DFQATT and SNEGSKA (reference sequence). V lost 7 bases and J 5 bases, leaving 14 bases between the germline ends. CDR3 sequence (DNA): TGCAGTGGGATGCGAGGGGGGGAGACCCAGTACTTC. Its translation is CSGMRGGETQYF.